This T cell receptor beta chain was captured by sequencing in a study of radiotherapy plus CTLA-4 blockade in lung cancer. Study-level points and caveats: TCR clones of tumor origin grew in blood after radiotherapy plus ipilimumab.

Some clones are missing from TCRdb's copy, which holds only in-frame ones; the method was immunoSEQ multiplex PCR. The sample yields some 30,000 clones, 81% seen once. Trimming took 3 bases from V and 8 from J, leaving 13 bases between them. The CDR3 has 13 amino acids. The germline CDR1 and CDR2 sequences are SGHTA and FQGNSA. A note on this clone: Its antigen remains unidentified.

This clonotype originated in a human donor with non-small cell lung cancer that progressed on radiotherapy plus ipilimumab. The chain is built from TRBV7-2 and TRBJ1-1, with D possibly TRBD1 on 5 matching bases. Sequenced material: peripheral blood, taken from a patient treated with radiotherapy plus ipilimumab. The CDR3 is CASSLMGPLEAFF. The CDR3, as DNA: TGTGCCAGCAGCTTGATGGGGCCACTCGAAGCTTTCTTT.